This T cell receptor beta chain was captured by sequencing in a study of cytomegalovirus exposure and HLA in healthy donors. 13 Jbeta primers and 60 Vbeta primers were used for the PCR. The protocol was immunoSEQ multiplex PCR, while the TCRdb copy is restricted to in-frame clones and leaves out a portion. The sample consists of 110,000 to 150,000 clones, roughly 65% of them appearing once. The germline V gene has CDR1 ENHRY and CDR2 SYGVKD. The CDR3 length is 15 residues. Trimming shortened V by 6 bases and J by 1 base, and 15 bases separated the two germline ends. The V gene is TRBV10-3, the J gene TRBJ1-1; TRBD1 might be the D (5 bases). The source of this sequence is a man between 60 and 75 years old in good health and CMV-seronegative. Sequencing was done on a sample of PBMCs. CDR3 residues: CAISYAGPTNTEAFF. In DNA form, the CDR3 reads TGTGCCATCAGCTACGCGGGACCGACGAACACTGAAGCTTTCTTT.